The rows below give T cell receptor beta chains drawn from one sample of a study of human T cells and chemical hapten exposure. Each CDR3 protein is one row after TCRdb ran MiXCR on the RACE reads. This sample has some 400,000 distinct CDR3 sequences, with 4.5% to 5.5% found just once. The material was whole blood, obtained in connection with sensitization to the hapten diphenylcyclopropenone (DPC). The receptors stem from a woman aged 45-60 years with alopecia areata. Some clones in this sample may be carry-over from other donors' samples. CDR3s include the opening cysteine and the closing phenylalanine or tryptophan. The D gene is left open where the match is weak. Clone size is given for some rows only: seen once, a few or many times, or a class if the clone is expanded.

abundance: few; len: 15; v_gene: TRBV20-1; j_gene: TRBJ1-5; d_gene: TRBD1; CDR3nt: TGCAGTGCTGCGCCAGGGGGCGAGGGGTATCAGCCCCAGCATTTT; CDR3aa: CSAAPGGEGYQPQHF
abundance: many; len: 12; v_gene: TRBV6-4; j_gene: TRBJ1-5; d_gene: NA; CDR3nt: TGTGCCAGCAGTAGAAGGTGTCAGCCCCAGCATTTT; CDR3aa: CASSRRCQPQHF
abundance: NA; len: 13; v_gene: TRBV7-2; j_gene: TRBJ1-2; d_gene: NA; CDR3nt: TGTGCCAGCAGCTTAGTAGGGTTTAGTGGCTACACCTTC; CDR3aa: CASSLVGFSGYTF
abundance: NA; len: 13; v_gene: TRBV6-1; j_gene: TRBJ2-7; d_gene: NA; CDR3nt: TGTGCCAGCGGGCGTAGTCCTCCCGACGAGCAGTACTTC; CDR3aa: CASGRSPPDEQYF
abundance: many; len: 13; v_gene: TRBV5-1; j_gene: TRBJ2-7; d_gene: NA; CDR3nt: TGCGCCAGCAGCATTTCACAGGGATACGAGCAGTACTTC; CDR3aa: CASSISQGYEQYF
abundance: few; len: 16; v_gene: TRBV20-1; j_gene: TRBJ2-2; d_gene: TRBD2; CDR3nt: TGCAGTGCCCGGGGACTAGCGGGAGGAGGGACCGGGGAGCTGTTTTTT; CDR3aa: CSARGLAGGGTGELFF
abundance: NA; len: 16; v_gene: TRBV2; j_gene: TRBJ1-5; d_gene: NA; CDR3nt: TGTGCCAGCAGGAGAAGGACATCAGATAGCAATCAGCCCCAGCATTTT; CDR3aa: CASRRRTSDSNQPQHF
abundance: NA; len: 15; v_gene: TRBV7-3; j_gene: TRBJ2-1; d_gene: TRBD1; CDR3nt: TGTGCCAGCAGCTTATTAGACAGGGACACTAATGAGCAGTTCTTC; CDR3aa: CASSLLDRDTNEQFF
abundance: few; len: 16; v_gene: TRBV5-1; j_gene: TRBJ2-2; d_gene: NA; CDR3nt: TGCGCCAGCAGCTTGATACGACAGTCTCCCACCGGGGAGCTGTTTTTT; CDR3aa: CASSLIRQSPTGELFF
abundance: many; len: 15; v_gene: TRBV28; j_gene: TRBJ2-1; d_gene: TRBD2; CDR3nt: TGTGCCAGCAGTTCTAGCGGGGCGACCTACAATGAGCAGTTCTTC; CDR3aa: CASSSSGATYNEQFF
abundance: many; len: 13; v_gene: TRBV28; j_gene: TRBJ1-5; d_gene: NA; CDR3nt: TGTGCCAGCAGTTTTATAGAACATCAGCCCCAGCATTTT; CDR3aa: CASSFIEHQPQHF
abundance: NA; len: 15; v_gene: TRBV7-9; j_gene: TRBJ2-7; d_gene: NA; CDR3nt: TGTGCCAGCAGCCCCCCGGCCGGGGGAGGCTACGAGCAGTACTTC; CDR3aa: CASSPPAGGGYEQYF
abundance: NA; len: 14; v_gene: TRBV2; j_gene: TRBJ2-4; d_gene: NA; CDR3nt: TGTGCCAGCAGTGTGGGGCGGGCAGAAAACATTCAGTACTTC; CDR3aa: CASSVGRAENIQYF
abundance: many; len: 14; v_gene: TRBV27; j_gene: TRBJ2-2; d_gene: NA; CDR3nt: TGTGCCAGCAGTTTAGGGCGGAACACCGGGGAGCTGTTTTTT; CDR3aa: CASSLGRNTGELFF
abundance: NA; len: 16; v_gene: TRBV6-2/TRBV6-3; j_gene: TRBJ2-1; d_gene: TRBD2; CDR3nt: TGTGCCAGCAGCCTTTTACTAGCGGGAGGATTCAATGAGCAGTTCTTC; CDR3aa: CASSLLLAGGFNEQFF
abundance: NA; len: 19; v_gene: TRBV25-1; j_gene: TRBJ1-1; d_gene: NA; CDR3nt: TGTGCCAGCAGTGAACCGGGGCCTACGTCCGGTCGGGTGAACACTGAAGCTTTCTTT; CDR3aa: CASSEPGPTSGRVNTEAFF
abundance: many; len: 16; v_gene: TRBV5-5; j_gene: TRBJ2-1; d_gene: TRBD2; CDR3nt: TGTGCCAGCAGCTTAACCCTAGCGGGATCCTACAATGAGCAGTTCTTC; CDR3aa: CASSLTLAGSYNEQFF
abundance: many; len: 18; v_gene: TRBV9; j_gene: TRBJ2-1; d_gene: TRBD2; CDR3nt: TGTGCCAGCAGCGTAGGACTAGCGGGGGGCGAACCCTACAATGAGCAGTTCTTC; CDR3aa: CASSVGLAGGEPYNEQFF
abundance: many; len: 15; v_gene: TRBV6-5; j_gene: TRBJ2-5; d_gene: NA; CDR3nt: TGTGCCAGCAGTTACTCGTGGGCTAAACAAGAGACCCAGTACTTC; CDR3aa: CASSYSWAKQETQYF
abundance: many; len: 15; v_gene: TRBV20-1; j_gene: TRBJ1-2; d_gene: NA; CDR3nt: TGCAGTGCTCTACTAGGCCCCGGCAGGGCTGGTGGCTACACCTTC; CDR3aa: CSALLGPGRAGGYTF
abundance: many; len: 13; v_gene: TRBV20-1; j_gene: TRBJ2-7; d_gene: TRBD1; CDR3nt: TGCAGTGCCCGCGGACAGGGGGGCTACGAGCAGTACTTC; CDR3aa: CSARGQGGYEQYF
abundance: many; len: 17; v_gene: TRBV7-3; j_gene: TRBJ1-1; d_gene: TRBD1; CDR3nt: TGTGCCAGCAGCCCCGGACAGGGTATTATTAAGAACACTGAAGCTTTCTTT; CDR3aa: CASSPGQGIIKNTEAFF
abundance: few; len: 15; v_gene: TRBV7-9; j_gene: TRBJ2-7; d_gene: NA; CDR3nt: TGTGCCAGCAGCTTATCTGTCTCGGGGACTGACGAGCAGTACTTC; CDR3aa: CASSLSVSGTDEQYF
abundance: NA; len: 13; v_gene: TRBV7-6; j_gene: TRBJ1-2; d_gene: NA; CDR3nt: TGTGCCAACAGCTTGCGTTCATTAGATGGCTACACCTTC; CDR3aa: CANSLRSLDGYTF
abundance: many; len: 13; v_gene: TRBV6-2/TRBV6-3; j_gene: TRBJ1-1; d_gene: NA; CDR3nt: TGTGCCAGCACCAAAAGGGGAAACACTGAAGCTTTCTTT; CDR3aa: CASTKRGNTEAFF
abundance: many; len: 14; v_gene: TRBV7-3; j_gene: TRBJ2-1; d_gene: TRBD2; CDR3nt: TGTGCCAGCAGCTTGACTAGCGGGGGAGATGAGCAGTTCTTC; CDR3aa: CASSLTSGGDEQFF
abundance: few; len: 12; v_gene: TRBV7-9; j_gene: TRBJ1-2; d_gene: NA; CDR3nt: TGTGCCAGCCGGATCCCACCGGACGGCTACACCTTC; CDR3aa: CASRIPPDGYTF
abundance: few; len: 12; v_gene: TRBV20-1; j_gene: TRBJ2-5; d_gene: TRBD1; CDR3nt: TGCAGTGCTATCGGACAGGGGCAGACCCAGTACTTC; CDR3aa: CSAIGQGQTQYF
abundance: many; len: 15; v_gene: TRBV3-1; j_gene: TRBJ2-3; d_gene: NA; CDR3nt: TGTGCCAGCAGCGCGGGGACAGCTAGCACAGATACGCAGTATTTT; CDR3aa: CASSAGTASTDTQYF
abundance: NA; len: 15; v_gene: TRBV15; j_gene: TRBJ1-1; d_gene: NA; CDR3nt: TGTGCCACCAGCCTCGGGGGGGTTCTGAACACTGAAGCTTTCTTT; CDR3aa: CATSLGGVLNTEAFF
abundance: many; len: 14; v_gene: TRBV5-1; j_gene: TRBJ2-3; d_gene: NA; CDR3nt: TGCGCCAGCAGCATGGTTACTAATACAGATACGCAGTATTTT; CDR3aa: CASSMVTNTDTQYF
abundance: many; len: 16; v_gene: TRBV7-2; j_gene: TRBJ2-7; d_gene: TRBD2; CDR3nt: TGTGCCAGCAGCACTCGAGTTGGACTAGCGCCGTACGAGCAGTACTTC; CDR3aa: CASSTRVGLAPYEQYF
abundance: few; len: 15; v_gene: TRBV6-6; j_gene: TRBJ2-5; d_gene: TRBD1; CDR3nt: TGTGCCAGCAGAGACACCGGGACAGGGGGGGAGACCCAGTACTTC; CDR3aa: CASRDTGTGGETQYF
abundance: few; len: 12; v_gene: TRBV28; j_gene: TRBJ2-1; d_gene: NA; CDR3nt: TGTGCCAGCAGTTTATCGCCCAATGAGCAGTTCTTC; CDR3aa: CASSLSPNEQFF
abundance: NA; len: 10; v_gene: TRBV6-8; j_gene: TRBJ1-2; d_gene: NA; CDR3nt: TGTGCCAGCAAACGGTATGGCTACACCTTC; CDR3aa: CASKRYGYTF
abundance: many; len: 13; v_gene: TRBV3-1; j_gene: TRBJ2-3; d_gene: TRBD1; CDR3nt: TGTGCCAGCAGCCACCGGGACAGAGATACGCAGTATTTT; CDR3aa: CASSHRDRDTQYF
abundance: NA; len: 12; v_gene: TRBV11-2; j_gene: TRBJ2-2; d_gene: NA; CDR3nt: TGTGCCAGCAGCTTAAAGCCCGGGGAGCTGTTTTTT; CDR3aa: CASSLKPGELFF
abundance: NA; len: 14; v_gene: TRBV28; j_gene: TRBJ1-5; d_gene: TRBD1; CDR3nt: TGTGCCAGCAGTATCTCGGCAGGGGGAGGGGCCCAGCATTTT; CDR3aa: CASSISAGGGAQHF
abundance: many; len: 13; v_gene: TRBV27; j_gene: TRBJ2-2; d_gene: NA; CDR3nt: TGTGCCAGCAGTTTTTCGAGAACCGGGGAGCTGTTTTTT; CDR3aa: CASSFSRTGELFF
abundance: NA; len: 15; v_gene: TRBV12-3/TRBV12-4; j_gene: TRBJ2-2; d_gene: NA; CDR3nt: TGTGCCAGCAGTCCTCGGGGGCTAAACACCGGGGAGCTGTTTTTT; CDR3aa: CASSPRGLNTGELFF
abundance: many; len: 12; v_gene: TRBV6-5; j_gene: TRBJ1-4; d_gene: NA; CDR3nt: TGTGCCAGCAGACAAGGGGGAGAAAAACTGTTTTTT; CDR3aa: CASRQGGEKLFF
abundance: few; len: 16; v_gene: TRBV5-1; j_gene: TRBJ1-1; d_gene: NA; CDR3nt: TGCGCCAGCAGCTCGGGGGCAGGGAATACATACACTGAAGCTTTCTTT; CDR3aa: CASSSGAGNTYTEAFF
abundance: NA; len: 13; v_gene: TRBV9; j_gene: TRBJ1-1; d_gene: TRBD1; CDR3nt: TGTGCCAGCAGCCCCGGGGACAGCACTGAAGCTTTCTTT; CDR3aa: CASSPGDSTEAFF
abundance: NA; len: 15; v_gene: TRBV27; j_gene: TRBJ2-6; d_gene: NA; CDR3nt: TGTGCGAGGGAAGACAAACAATCGGGGGCCAACGTCCTGACTTTC; CDR3aa: CAREDKQSGANVLTF
abundance: few; len: 13; v_gene: TRBV10-3; j_gene: TRBJ2-5; d_gene: NA; CDR3nt: TGTGCCATCAGTGAGTCGGCGGTGGAGACCCAGTACTTC; CDR3aa: CAISESAVETQYF